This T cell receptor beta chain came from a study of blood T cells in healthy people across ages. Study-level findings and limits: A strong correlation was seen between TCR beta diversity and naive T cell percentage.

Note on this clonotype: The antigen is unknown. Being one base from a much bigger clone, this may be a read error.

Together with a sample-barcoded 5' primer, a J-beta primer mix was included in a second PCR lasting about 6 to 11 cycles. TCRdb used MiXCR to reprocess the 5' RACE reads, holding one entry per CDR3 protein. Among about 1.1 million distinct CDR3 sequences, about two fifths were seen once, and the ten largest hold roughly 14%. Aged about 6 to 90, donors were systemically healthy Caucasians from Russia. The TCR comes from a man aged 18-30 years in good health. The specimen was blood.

The CDR3: CASSLPLGRGMREKLFF. Written as DNA, the CDR3 is TGTGCCAGCAGCTTACCCCTCGGACGGGGGATGAGGGAAAAACTGTTTTTT. The V call is TRBV7-9, the J call TRBJ1-4; possible D gene TRBD1, 5 bases. The CDR3 is 17 residues long. Trimming shortened V by 2 bases and J by 8 bases, and 21 bases separated the two germline ends. Germline lookup yields CDR1 SEHNR and CDR2 FQNEAQ (reference sequence).